A single sample gave rise to the 17 T cell receptor beta chains below, sequenced in a study of blood T cell repertoires in COVID-19. Sequencing was performed with immunoSEQ multiplex PCR; in TCRdb, only in-frame clones are kept and a portion is missing. The sample has more than 90,000 clones; 60% to 85% are singletons. Sequenced: peripheral blood. These receptors all come from a man aged 65-85 years with acute or convalescent COVID-19.

The chain uses TRBV6-2 or TRBV6-3 and TRBJ2-5, with 8 bases matching TRBD2. The CDR3 contains 14 residues. CDR1 and CDR2 from the germline V gene are MNHEY and SVGEGT. Trimming took 5 bases from V and 4 from J; bases not matched to a gene: 6. The CDR3 DNA reads TGTGCCAGCAGTCCCTCGGGGGGGCGAGAGACCCAGTACTTC. It codes for CASSPSGGRETQYF.

The chain couples TRBV9 to TRBJ2-1; 8 bases are a match to TRBD1. The ends lost 5 bases at V and 4 bases at J; junction bases unmatched: 8. The germline CDR1 and CDR2 sequences are SGDLS and YYNGEE. The CDR3 extends over 15 amino acids. CDR3 residues: CASRAGGGQYNEQFF. The CDR3 nucleotides are TGTGCCAGCAGGGCAGGGGGCGGACAATACAATGAGCAGTTCTTC.

This chain connects TRBV19 to TRBJ1-2; TRBD1 matches at 9 bases. With 5 bases clipped from V and 6 bases from J, the junction kept 4 bases outside the gene matches. Germline V gene sequence: CDR1 LNHDA, CDR2 SQIVND (reference sequence). The CDR3 spans 13 residues. CDR3 DNA: TGTGCCAGTAGTCACCGGGACAGGGATGGCTACACCTTC. The encoded protein is CASSHRDRDGYTF.

This chain connects TRBV2 to TRBJ1-5; 9 bases line up with TRBD1. Trimming cost V 7 bases and J 0 bases; bases outside gene matches: 4. The CDR3 runs 15 residues. The germline CDR1 and CDR2 sequences are SNHLY and FYNNEI. This CDR3 reads CASTGQGVSNQPQHF. CDR3 bases: TGTGCCAGCACGGGACAGGGTGTTAGCAATCAGCCCCAGCATTTT.

This chain connects TRBV19 to TRBJ1-3; tentative D call: TRBD1 (5 bases). From germline, CDR1 is LNHDA and CDR2 SQIVND (reference sequence). The length of the CDR3 is 15 residues. The V end was cut by 3 bases, the J end by 0 bases, with 9 bases between. The CDR3 coding sequence is TGTGCCAGTAGTATCCTACAGGTCTCTGGAAACACCATATATTTT. As protein: CASSILQVSGNTIYF.

The chain combines TRBV5-6 with TRBJ2-7; the match to TRBD1 covers 8 bases. Germline V lookup: CDR1 SGHDT, CDR2 YYEEEE. V was pared by 2 bases and J by 4 bases, with 5 bases of the junction left unmatched. This CDR3 contains 14 residues. The CDR3 region is CASSFDRGGYEQYF. For the CDR3, the DNA is TGTGCCAGCAGCTTTGACAGGGGCGGGTACGAGCAGTACTTC. The variable domain in full, completed from reference TRBV5-6 and TRBJ2-7, reads DAGVTQSPTHLIKTRGQQVTLRCSPKSGHDTVSWYQQALGQGPQFIFQYYEEEERQRGNFPDRFSGHQFPNYSSELNVNALLLGDSALYLCASSFDRGGYEQYFGPGTRLTVT.

The chain combines TRBV18 with TRBJ2-2; 11 bases map to TRBD2. With V trimmed by 3 bases and J by 0 bases, 6 bases remained unmatched. Germline V gene data show CDR1 as KGHSH and CDR2 as LQKENI. This CDR3 has 18 amino acids. DNA for the CDR3: TGTGCCAGCTCACCTCCTAGCGGGGGGCCAACGAACACCGGGGAGCTGTTTTTT. Amino acid sequence: CASSPPSGGPTNTGELFF.

The chain recombines TRBV5-1 with TRBJ1-3; D ambiguous. This CDR3 is built from 13 residues. Germline CDR1 is SGHRS and CDR2 is YFSETQ. Trimming took 7 bases from V and 0 from J, leaving 8 bases between them. CDR3 coding DNA: TGCGCCAGCGGGTCGGGCTCTGGAAACACCATATATTTT. Translation: CASGSGSGNTIYF. The entire variable domain, with the rest obtained from reference TRBV5-1 and TRBJ1-3, is as follows: KAGVTQTPRYLIKTRGQQVTLSCSPISGHRSVSWYQQTPGQGLQFLFEYFSETQRNKGNFPGRFSGRQFSNSRSEMNVSTLELGDSALYLCASGSGSGNTIYFGEGSWLTVV.

The genes are TRBV4-2 and TRBJ2-1, with D perhaps matching TRBD2 (6 bases). Looked up from germline, CDR1 is LGHNA and CDR2 is YNFKEQ. V dropped 2 bases and J dropped 9 bases, with 17 bases sitting between them. The CDR3 runs to 15 residues. Here the CDR3 DNA reads TGTGCCAGCAGCCAACAGGGACTGCCTCCCGGTGAGCAGTTCTTC. Encoded protein: CASSQQGLPPGEQFF.

The chain uses TRBV5-1 and TRBJ1-5; TRBD1 might be the D (5 bases). Germline CDR1 SGHRS, CDR2 YFSETQ. The CDR3 consists of 14 residues. Trimming shortened V by 5 bases and J by 4 bases, and 13 bases separated the two germline ends. This CDR3 is CASSHSGGNQPQHF. In nucleotides, the CDR3 is TGCGCCAGCAGTCACTCGGGGGGGAATCAGCCCCAGCATTTT.

This clone came up a few times. The chain recombines TRBV5-4 with TRBJ2-2, with 10 bases fitting TRBD1. V dropped 9 bases and J dropped 1; count of bases not matched to a gene: 9. Germline CDR1 and CDR2: SGHNT and YYREEE (reference sequence). The CDR3 is made up of 16 amino acids. The CDR3 DNA reads as TGTGCCACCACTTCGACAGGGGGCTGGAACACCGGGGAGCTGTTTTTT. It codes for CATTSTGGWNTGELFF.

This clone is labeled as medium-sized (0.01 to 0.1%). V gene TRBV5-6 combines with J gene TRBJ2-3, with 7 bases matching TRBD1. Unmatched junction bases numbered 8, after V lost 5 bases and J lost 5 bases. The germline gives CDR1 SGHDT, CDR2 YYEEEE. This CDR3 is built from 14 residues. The CDR3: CASRTGLGGDTQYF. The DNA of the CDR3 is TGTGCCAGCAGGACAGGGCTTGGTGGAGATACGCAGTATTTT.

The chain uses TRBV30 and TRBJ1-2, with D possibly being TRBD1 (6 bases). CDR1 is GTSNPN, CDR2 SVGIG, per germline (reference sequence). V was shortened by 1 base and J by 4 bases, with 13 bases between the two germline ends. The CDR3 is made up of 14 amino acids. For the CDR3, the DNA is TGTGCCTGGAGTGCAATAGGACAGAGCTATGGCTACACCTTC. This codes for CAWSAIGQSYGYTF.

V usage is TRBV19 and J usage is TRBJ1-5; 7 bases fit TRBD1. The CDR3 runs 15 residues. V was pared by 3 bases and J by 0 bases, with 2 bases of the junction left unmatched. Germline loops: CDR1 LNHDA, CDR2 SQIVND (reference sequence). CDR3 nucleotides: TGTGCCAGTAGTATTCAGGGGGATAGCAATCAGCCCCAGCATTTT. Translated, it gives CASSIQGDSNQPQHF. The full variable domain, rest sourced from reference TRBV19 and TRBJ1-5, is DGGITQSPKYLFRKEGQNVTLSCEQNLNHDAMYWYRQDPGQGLRLIYYSQIVNDFQKGDIAEGYSVSREKKESFPLTVTSAQKNPTAFYLCASSIQGDSNQPQHFGDGTRLSIL.

V usage is TRBV2 and J usage is TRBJ2-1; D is possibly TRBD2 (5 bases). V was trimmed by 3 bases and J by 14 bases, leaving 14 bases between them. Germline loops: CDR1 SNHLY, CDR2 FYNNEI. This CDR3 is 12 amino acids long. CDR3 DNA sequence: TGTGCCAGCAGTGACGGCGGGCCCAACGAGTTCTTC. It codes for CASSDGGPNEFF.

This clone is judged medium-sized (0.01 to 0.1%). This chain links TRBV7-9 with TRBJ1-1; D is undetermined. There are 14 residues in the CDR3. Deletions cut 5 bases from V and 7 bases from J, with 17 bases between. The germline V gene encodes CDR1 SEHNR and CDR2 FQNEAQ (reference sequence). CDR3 in amino acids: CASSPPLAEVEAFF. The CDR3 nucleotides are TGTGCCAGCAGCCCCCCTTTAGCGGAGGTTGAAGCTTTCTTT.

In DNA form, the CDR3 reads TGTGCCAGCAGCGCGCAGGGGGCTTCCAACGAGCAGTACTTC. This codes for CASSAQGASNEQYF. This chain links TRBV9 with TRBJ2-7; 8 bases are a match to TRBD1. J lost 5 bases, V lost 3 bases, and 7 bases had no gene match. The germline V gene encodes CDR1 SGDLS and CDR2 YYNGEE. CDR3 size: 14 residues.